This T cell receptor (beta chain) was profiled in a study of blood T cell repertoires in COVID-19. Unmatched junction bases numbered 14, after V lost 5 bases and J lost 5 bases. Germline CDR1 and CDR2: WNHNN and SYGVQD (reference sequence). The CDR3 length is 16 residues. The assay was immunoSEQ multiplex PCR, and TCRdb's table has in-frame clones only and misses some. This sample has 150,000 to 200,000 clones, with over 80% found just once. The specimen was peripheral blood. V usage is TRBV10-1 and J usage is TRBJ2-7; TRBD1 agrees at 8 bases. The source of this sequence is a woman of 80 years or more with active or convalescent COVID-19. The DNA of the CDR3 is TGCGCCAGCAGTCAGGAAGTGGGGACAGGTAACCACGAGCAGTACTTC. Its protein is CASSQEVGTGNHEQYF.